The entry that follows covers one T cell receptor (beta chain) sequence. These data belong to a study of blood T cell repertoires in COVID-19. Study-wide context: Samples representing acute and convalescent COVID-19 were sourced from the United States, Italy and Spain.

V trimming: 5 bases; J trimming: 5 bases; junction bases outside the gene matches: 7. Germline lookup yields CDR1 SGHTA and CDR2 FQGNSA. The CDR3 contains 14 residues. Authors' data handling: Amplification from reference gene primers served as the basis for estimated nucleated cell counts. TCRdb keeps only in-frame clones here, not all; method: immunoSEQ multiplex PCR. V and J calls plus clone size are reproduced from that table; the DNA served to infer D and trimming. Of approximately 160,000 clones listed, roughly 72% are singletons. Input material: peripheral blood. The chain links TRBV7-2 to TRBJ1-2; 8 positions agree with TRBD1. The sequence was collected from an elderly woman with acute or convalescent COVID-19. The CDR3 DNA follows: TGTGCCAGCAGCCCGGACAGGGCCCGATATGGCTACACCTTC. It translates to CASSPDRARYGYTF.